The clone carrying this T cell receptor (beta chain) was counted a single time. Its antigen is currently unknown. The data are from a study of shared clonotypes between healthy human individuals. Study-wide results and limits: Generation probability values for non-shared clonotypes were lower than those for clonotypes shared by all four donors.

Germline CDR1 and CDR2: SNHLY and FYNNEI. There are 16 residues in the CDR3. The V segment lost 4 bases and the J segment 0 bases; nucleotides outside the gene matches: 6. CD45RO-negative, CCR7-selected cells formed the naive CD8 fraction, which excluded terminally differentiated effector memory CD45RA+ cells. The donors were adults (healthy and HIV-negative) with no recent acute infections or vaccinations. A roughly 200 ng quantity of DNA, 25,000 to 30,000 T cell genomes, went into the sorted-subset replicate PCRs. Clones were sequenced by immunoSEQ multiplex PCR, and TCRdb holds only the in-frame ones, with some missing. The sample consists of about 580,000 clones, more than 95% of them appearing once.

This receptor was obtained from a man aged 25 to 40 in good health. The sequenced material came from naive CD8+ T cells sorted from blood. The chain is built from TRBV2 and TRBJ2-4, with 7 positions matching TRBD1. The DNA of the CDR3 is TGTGCCAGCAGTGGGACAGGAGCTCTAGCCAAAAACATTCAGTACTTC. It encodes CASSGTGALAKNIQYF.